Sequencing of this TCR beta chain was carried out in a study of OX40 agonist ivuxolimab in advanced cancers. CDR3 length: 13 amino acids. Germline CDR1 and CDR2: LNHDA and SQIVND (reference sequence). V lost 5 bases and J 3 bases, leaving 10 bases between the germline ends. The repertoire was sequenced with immunoSEQ multiplex PCR; TCRdb's copy has only in-frame clones and lacks some. This table holds thousands of clones, around 68% found once. Patients who had autoimmune disease history or got systemic immunosuppression were left out. This clone showed up just a few times. The origin of this receptor is an adult with an advanced solid tumor such as melanoma, head and neck, liver or kidney cancer. The specimen comprised CD4+ or CD8+ T cells sorted from blood, sampled in a trial of the OX40 agonist ivuxolimab. The chain recombines TRBV19 with TRBJ1-2; D call uncertain. The CDR3 sequence is CASSWPEYYGYTF. The CDR3 nucleotides are TGTGCCAGTAGTTGGCCGGAATACTATGGCTACACCTTC.